The sequence of this T cell receptor (beta chain) was determined in a study of T-cell memory formation after mild COVID-19 (dated by TCRdb to 2020 to 2022). About the study as a whole: TCR sequence clusters from the two donors were largely donor specific. Longitudinal TCRalpha and TCRbeta repertoire sequencing tracked T-cell clones expanding and contracting after mild COVID-19 in a couple of donors. The cohort comprised two young, previously healthy adult volunteers, one female and one male. Findings and caveats that apply to the study as a whole: SARS-CoV-2 specificity of the second-wave clones peaking on day 37 was not confirmed. Some responding clones were found in pre-infection memory, which suggests that pre-existing cross-reactive memory T cells took part in the SARS-CoV-2 response. From day 15 to 85, contracting clones showed balanced CD4/CD8 phenotypes, whereas a second wave of clones that expanded from day 15 to 37 leaned towards CD4+. Contracting CD4+ clones turned up mainly in the CM and EM memory subsets, whereas EMRA was where CD8+ clones were enriched. Only a couple of mild cases were covered in the study, and larger cohorts including severe cases with pre-infection samples were considered necessary.

Comment on this clonotype: The antigen it recognizes is unknown. Base-call qualities are not available, and no considerably larger clone is one nucleotide away.

PBMCs were isolated by Ficoll-Paque density gradient centrifugation. V lost 2 bases and J lost 2 bases; the stretch between them is 7 bases long. The germline V gene provides CDR1 MGHRA and CDR2 YSYEKL. The CDR3 sequence holds 13 residues, the cysteine and phenylalanine included. Only the CDR3 DNA is retained, 39 bases long and in frame from the first base. TCRdb lists the instrument as Illumina NovaSeq 6000. TCRalpha and TCRbeta cDNA libraries were constructed by 5'RACE with constant-segment primers, with sample barcodes and unique molecular identifiers being introduced. Trizol reagent was used to extract RNA from every sample. Libraries were amplified in two PCR steps, with a second sample barcode and Illumina TruSeq adapters added in the second step. Sequencing of libraries was performed on an Illumina NovaSeq with 2 x 150 bp paired-end reads. The paper's processing steps were these. The reads were demultiplexed and collapsed into UMI-guided consensus sequences using migec v1.2.7. Using mixcr v2.1.11, UMI consensuses were aligned to TRA and TRB V and J templates and then assembled into clonotypes. Expanded or contracted clonotypes were those called significant by both edgeR and NoisET, with noise models trained on biological replicates. For edgeR calls, a false discovery rate-adjusted p below 0.01 and a log2 fold-change threshold of 1 were applied. As an exploratory analysis of dynamics, max-normalized trajectories of the 1000 most abundant clonotypes were examined with PCA combined with hierarchical clustering. The CD4 or CD8 phenotype of responding clones was assigned using the separately sequenced CD4+ and CD8+ repertoires. The raw public reads went through TCRdb reprocessing: fastp at Q25, MiXCR clone calling, in-frame beta chains kept. Rows are unified per CDR3 protein, each entry keeping the most common DNA and genes. TCRdb, not the original authors, processed these V and J calls. The sample records 210,000 or so distinct CDR3 sequences, around 25% of which are singletons. About 10% of the sample is held by the ten biggest clonotypes.

The sequence is built from TRBV4-1 and TRBJ2-7; no confident D gene assignment can be made. The sequenced sample consisted of PBMCs or a T cell subset sorted from them (not recorded which). This clonotype was obtained from an adult woman who had mild COVID-19 (a few samples of this study predate the infection). The sample titles of this study are shuffled in the database, so cell type and time point are left out; the donor was told from shared clones. The CDR3 amino acid sequence is: CASSQTAAYEQYF. The bases read TGCGCCAGCAGCCAAACAGCAGCCTACGAGCAGTACTTC.